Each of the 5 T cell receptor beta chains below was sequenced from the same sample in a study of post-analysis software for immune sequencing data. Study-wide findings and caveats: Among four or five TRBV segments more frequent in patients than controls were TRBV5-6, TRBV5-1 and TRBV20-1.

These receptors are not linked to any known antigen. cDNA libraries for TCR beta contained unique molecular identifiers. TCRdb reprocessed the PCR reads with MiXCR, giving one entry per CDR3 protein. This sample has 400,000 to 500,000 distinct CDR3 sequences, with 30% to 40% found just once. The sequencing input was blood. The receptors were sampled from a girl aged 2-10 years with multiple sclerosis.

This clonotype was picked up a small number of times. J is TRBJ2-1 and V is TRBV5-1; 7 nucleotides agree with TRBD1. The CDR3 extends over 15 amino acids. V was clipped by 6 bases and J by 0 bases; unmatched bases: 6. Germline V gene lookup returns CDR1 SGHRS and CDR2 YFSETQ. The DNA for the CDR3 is TGCGCCAGCACAAGACAGGGTGGCTCCTACAATGAGCAGTTCTTC. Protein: CASTRQGGSYNEQFF.

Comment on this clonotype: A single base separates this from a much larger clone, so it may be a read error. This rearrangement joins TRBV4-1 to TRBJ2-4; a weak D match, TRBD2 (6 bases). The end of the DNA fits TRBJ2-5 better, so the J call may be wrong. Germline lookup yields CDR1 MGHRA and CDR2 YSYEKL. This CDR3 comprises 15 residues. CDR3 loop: CASSQGILEGGTQYF. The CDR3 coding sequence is TGCGCCAGCAGCCAAGGGATCCTGGAGGGAGGGACCCAGTACTTC.

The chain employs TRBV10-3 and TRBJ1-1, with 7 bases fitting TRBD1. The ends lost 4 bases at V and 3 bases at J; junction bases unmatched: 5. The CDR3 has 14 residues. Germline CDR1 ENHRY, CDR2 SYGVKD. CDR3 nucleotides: TGTGCCATCAGTGTTAAGGGGGCTGACACTGAAGCTTTCTTT. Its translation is CAISVKGADTEAFF.

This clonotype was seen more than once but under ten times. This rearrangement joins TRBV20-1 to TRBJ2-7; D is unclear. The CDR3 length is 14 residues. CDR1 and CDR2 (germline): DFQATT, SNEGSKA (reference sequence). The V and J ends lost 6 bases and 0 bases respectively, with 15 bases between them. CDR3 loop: CSAAPPDRSYEQYF. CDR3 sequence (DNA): TGCAGTGCGGCTCCTCCGGACCGCTCCTACGAGCAGTACTTC.

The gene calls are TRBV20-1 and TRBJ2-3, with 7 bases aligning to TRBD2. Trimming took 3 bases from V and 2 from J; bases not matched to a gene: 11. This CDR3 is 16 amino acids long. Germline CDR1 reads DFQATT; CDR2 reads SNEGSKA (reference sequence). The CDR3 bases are TGCAGTGCTAGTCTTCCAGCGGGACTGAACACAGATACGCAGTATTTT. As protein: CSASLPAGLNTDTQYF.